Listed here is a single T cell receptor beta chain. The clone's antigen remains unknown. No quality values exist for individual bases; no much larger clone is one base distant. These data are taken from a study of blood T cell repertoires in COVID-19 (dated by TCRdb to between 2020 and 2021). Study-wide context: Collaborator samples came from the United States, Italy and Spain and covered acute and convalescent phases of COVID-19. The repertoires were released in a freely available public database meant as a resource for research on the immune response to SARS-CoV-2. Deeply sampled blood TCRbeta repertoires from subjects exposed to, actively infected with, or recovered from COVID-19 were included in the dataset. Where HLA class I and class II types were available, the types were taken from metadata supplied by the sample provider, not from assay-based typing. The material from the prospective study consisted of cDNA or gDNA derived from T cells, B-cell-depleted T cells, or PBMCs. Samples came from the ongoing ImmuneRACE study (first 160 participants) plus 1,254 subjects from 6 global collaborators. Nearly every sample came with metadata listing a de-identified subject ID, COVID-19 status, age in years and sex.

Collaborating institutions collected whole blood in K2EDTA tubes following their own protocols. For TCRbeta analysis, collaborators shipped samples in one of three forms: frozen whole blood, isolated PBMCs, or DNA extracted from either of those sample types. TCRbeta CDR3 regions were amplified from genomic DNA using the immunoSEQ Assay, a bias-controlled multiplex PCR. The authors processed their data as follows. The number of nucleated cells in each sample was estimated from the amplification of reference gene primers within the assay. To quantify the absolute abundance of each unique TCRbeta CDR3 rearrangement, sequence reads were collapsed and filtered. For each sample, productive Simpson clonality was calculated by taking the square root of Simpson's diversity index across productive rearrangements. TCRdb holds this immuneACCESS table with in-frame rearrangements only. Some clones are missing; in checked studies, unresolved V genes explain under half, and the rest has no known cause. V and J calls and clone size are those listed in that table; D and trimming were worked out from the DNA. Across this sample there are roughly 70,000 clones, with roughly 86% seen only once. The top ten constitute 1.3% to 1.5% of the sample.

The CDR3 holds 20 amino acids from the cysteine to the phenylalanine. CDR3 DNA only is kept here, 60 bases in frame from base 1. From a lookup of the germline V gene, CDR1 and CDR2 are LGHNA and YNFKEQ. Clipping removes 0 bases from V and 9 bases from J, with 15 as the unmatched junction base count. Paper-wide results and their limitations: The amount of clinical and demographic metadata varied by source and participant and was provided uncurated.

The sample consisted of peripheral blood. Recombination connected TRBV4-2 to TRBJ1-6; 12 of the junction bases match TRBD1. The clonotype comes from a man in his sixties with acute or convalescent COVID-19. The sequenced DNA: TGTGCCAGCAGCCAAGATCAGGGACAGGGGGCGAATAGAGGAGGTTCACCCCTCCACTTT. This sequence encodes CASSQDQGQGANRGGSPLHF.